This T cell receptor (beta chain) was observed in a study of T cell repertoires in cytomegalovirus infection. About the research overall: Shared public TCR beta signatures pointed to both CMV infection and a matching HLA type. General study results and limits: Ex vivo, HLA-C-restricted CMV-specific TCR beta clonotypes prevailed over the rest of the response. Summed frequency of shared TCR beta families picked out CMV carriers who also had the relevant HLA.

TCRdb recomputed calls from the reads with MiXCR, one row per CDR3 protein. Seen here are some 180,000 distinct CDR3 sequences, about a sixth observed once, and the top ten hold around 25%. This CDR3 is 12 amino acids long. Germline CDR1 reads SGHTA; CDR2 reads FQGNSA. V lost 4 bases and J 9 bases, leaving 11 bases between the germline ends. This clonotype turned up a few times. Its cognate antigen is unknown. What was sequenced was CD8+ T cells from PBMCs. The sequence was obtained from a human donor in good health (CMV status not recorded). Some clones in this sample may be carry-over from other donors' samples. The rearrangement links TRBV7-2 to TRBJ2-3; D remains ambiguous. The chain's CDR3 is CASSSTTGTQYF. The CDR3 DNA reads as TGTGCCAGCAGCTCGACAACCGGAACGCAGTATTTT.